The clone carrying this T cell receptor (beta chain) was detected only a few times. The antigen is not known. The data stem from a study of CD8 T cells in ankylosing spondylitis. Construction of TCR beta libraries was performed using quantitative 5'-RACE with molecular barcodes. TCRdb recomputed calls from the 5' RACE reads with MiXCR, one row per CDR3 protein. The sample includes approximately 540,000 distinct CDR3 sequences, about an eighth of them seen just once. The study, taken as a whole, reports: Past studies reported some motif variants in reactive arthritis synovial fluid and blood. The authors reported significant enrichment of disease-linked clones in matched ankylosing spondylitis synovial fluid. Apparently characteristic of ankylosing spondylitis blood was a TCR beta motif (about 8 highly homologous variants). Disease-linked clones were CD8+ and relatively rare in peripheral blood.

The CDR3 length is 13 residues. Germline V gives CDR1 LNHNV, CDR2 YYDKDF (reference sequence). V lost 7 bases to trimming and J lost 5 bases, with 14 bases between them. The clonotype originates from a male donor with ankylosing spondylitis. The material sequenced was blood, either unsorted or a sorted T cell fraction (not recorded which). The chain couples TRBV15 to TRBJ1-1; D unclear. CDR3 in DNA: TGTGCCACCACCCAAAGGCGTCATACTGAAGCTTTCTTT. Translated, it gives CATTQRRHTEAFF.